The 17 T cell receptor beta chains reported below all come from one sample, sequenced in a study of cytomegalovirus exposure and HLA in healthy donors. PCR employed 60 Vbeta and 13 Jbeta primers. Here immunoSEQ multiplex PCR was the method, and the copy in TCRdb shows in-frame clones only, minus some. The table has 150,000 to 200,000 clones, 76% seen once. Sequenced input: PBMCs. These receptors were taken from a female donor in good health and CMV-seronegative.

The genes are TRBV5-1 and TRBJ2-5; the match to TRBD2 covers 9 bases. The CDR3 runs 18 residues. Trimming took 4 bases from V and 1 from J; bases not matched to a gene: 14. Germline lookup yields CDR1 SGHRS and CDR2 YFSETQ. CDR3 DNA sequence: TGCGCCAGCAGCCCCTCACGCTTCGGGACTAGCATCCAAGAGACCCAGTACTTC. It translates to CASSPSRFGTSIQETQYF.

This clone occurred a few times. The V gene is TRBV11-2, the J gene TRBJ2-7; 9 nucleotides match TRBD1. Looked up from germline, CDR1 is SGHAT and CDR2 is FQNNGV. This CDR3 contains 14 residues. V lost 6 bases, J lost 0 bases, and 3 bases stayed unmatched. The CDR3: CASRWTGDSYEQYF. The CDR3 bases are TGTGCCAGCAGGTGGACAGGGGACTCCTACGAGCAGTACTTC. Supplemented by reference TRBV11-2 and TRBJ2-7, the full variable domain reads EAGVAQSPRYKIIEKRQSVAFWCNPISGHATLYWYQQILGQGPKLLIQFQNNGVVDDSQLPKDRFSAERLKGVDSTLKIQPAKLEDSAVYLCASRWTGDSYEQYFGPGTRLTVT.

The chain is built from TRBV7-2 and TRBJ2-7; 9 bases match TRBD1. Germline trimming cut 5 bases from V and 6 bases from J; bases unmatched to any gene: 2. This CDR3 is built from 12 residues. Germline V gene data show CDR1 as SGHTA and CDR2 as FQGNSA. CDR3 bases: TGTGCCAGCAGCCCGACAGGGGGCGAGCAGTACTTC. It yields the protein CASSPTGGEQYF.

A few counts support this clone. The chain employs TRBV5-1 and TRBJ2-7; 8 nucleotides match TRBD1. CDR1 is SGHRS and CDR2 is YFSETQ in the germline V gene. Trimming took 5 bases from V and 7 from J; bases not matched to a gene: 17. There are 16 residues in the CDR3. The CDR3 DNA reads as TGCGCCAGCAGTCCAGCGACAGGGGCCCCCAGGGGGGAGCAGTACTTC. Translating it yields CASSPATGAPRGEQYF.

The chain couples TRBV19 to TRBJ2-7; a weak D match, TRBD2 (6 bases). V was pared by 5 bases and J by 10 bases, with 15 bases between. The V gene's germline CDR1 is LNHDA and CDR2 SQIVND (reference sequence). There are 12 residues in the CDR3. Here the CDR3 DNA reads TGTGCCAGTAGTCACAGAGGAGGGGAACAGTACTTC. Protein product: CASSHRGGEQYF. Together with reference TRBV19 and TRBJ2-7, the CDR3 gives the full variable domain: DGGITQSPKYLFRKEGQNVTLSCEQNLNHDAMYWYRQDPGQGLRLIYYSQIVNDFQKGDIAEGYSVSREKKESFPLTVTSAQKNPTAFYLCASSHRGGEQYFGPGTRLTVT.

V gene TRBV6-1 combines with J gene TRBJ2-3, with D uncertain. The CDR3 loop spans 11 amino acids. The germline CDR1 and CDR2 sequences are MNHNS and SASEGT. Trimming pared 7 bases from V and 4 bases from J, leaving 6 bases between. Written as DNA, the CDR3 is TGTGCCAGCAATGCGGCAGATACGCAGTATTTT. Translating gives CASNAADTQYF.

V usage is TRBV2 and J usage is TRBJ1-6, with 9 bases that match TRBD1. After removal of 6 bases from V and 7 bases from J, the junction contained 4 bases not matched to a gene. This CDR3 is built from 14 residues. The germline V gene has CDR1 SNHLY and CDR2 FYNNEI. The CDR3 protein is CASRDRGGNSPLHF. The DNA for the CDR3 is TGTGCCAGCAGGGACAGGGGAGGGAATTCACCCCTCCACTTT.

The chain couples TRBV14 to TRBJ1-2; unclear D gene. The CDR3 extends over 13 amino acids. Germline V gives CDR1 SGHDN, CDR2 FVKESK. Trimming took off 3 bases at V and 4 bases at J, with 9 bases between the two ends. In DNA form, the CDR3 reads TGTGCCAGCAGCCAGACAAGAAGCTATGGCTACACCTTC. It is translated as CASSQTRSYGYTF. Combining the CDR3 with reference TRBV14 and TRBJ1-2 gives the whole variable domain EAGVTQFPSHSVIEKGQTVTLRCDPISGHDNLYWYRRVMGKEIKFLLHFVKESKQDESGMPNNRFLAERTGGTYSTLKVQPAELEDSGVYFCASSQTRSYGYTFGSGTRLTVV.

The V and J genes are TRBV25-1 and TRBJ2-1, with TRBD2 identical over 11 bases. This CDR3 has 14 amino acids. V was clipped by 9 bases and J by 5 bases; unmatched bases: 6. Per germline, CDR1 MGHDK and CDR2 SYGVNS. Written as DNA, the CDR3 is TGTGCCAGTCGACTAGCGGGGTGGAACAATGAGCAGTTCTTC. It codes for CASRLAGWNNEQFF.

CDR3 bases: TGCGCCAGCAGCCCCCCCGGGGCTCAGGGGAACGAGCAGTACTTC. This gives the protein CASSPPGAQGNEQYF. The chain couples TRBV4-1 to TRBJ2-5; tentative D call: TRBD1 (6 bases). The DNA end is more similar to TRBJ2-7, so the J call may be wrong. CDR1 is MGHRA and CDR2 is YSYEKL in the germline V gene. This CDR3 is built from 15 residues.

This sequence joins TRBV5-6 and TRBJ1-1; D is possibly TRBD1 (5 bases). The CDR3 spans 17 residues. The germline V gene has CDR1 SGHDT and CDR2 YYEEEE. Trimming cost V 3 bases and J 1 base, with 19 bases left between them. The CDR3 DNA sequence: TGTGCCAGCAGCTCGGTAGGCAGGGTGAGTAGGAACACTGAAGCTTTCTTT. Encoded protein: CASSSVGRVSRNTEAFF.

The gene calls are TRBV5-1 and TRBJ2-2, with D perhaps TRBD1 (5 bases). Germline CDR1 reads SGHRS; CDR2 reads YFSETQ. The CDR3 totals 15 residues. V was shortened by 4 bases and J by 5 bases, with 15 bases between the two germline ends. This chain's CDR3 is CASSPAAGSTGELFF. CDR3 coding DNA: TGCGCCAGCAGCCCCGCCGCAGGGTCGACCGGGGAGCTGTTTTTT.

The rearrangement uses TRBV28 and TRBJ1-2; D uncertain. Germline V CDR1 and CDR2: MDHEN, SYDVKM. Trimming stripped 5 bases from V and 4 bases from J, with 11 bases between. The CDR3 sequence is 13 residues long. CDR3 in amino acids: CASSPRGFYGYTF. The CDR3 DNA reads TGTGCCAGCAGTCCTCGCGGATTCTATGGCTACACCTTC.

The chain joins TRBV4-2 to TRBJ2-7, with TRBD2 matching over 10 bases. The CDR3 has 15 amino acids. V gave up 3 bases and J gave up 2 bases; unmatched junction bases: 4. Germline V gives CDR1 LGHNA, CDR2 YNFKEQ. CDR3 in amino acids: CASSQGLATAYEQYF. CDR3 bases: TGTGCCAGCAGCCAGGGACTAGCGACCGCCTACGAGCAGTACTTC.

This clone has more than one count but fewer than ten. The genes are TRBV6-5 and TRBJ1-1, with TRBD1 as a possible D gene (5 bases). V lost 7 bases to trimming and J lost 11 bases, with 14 bases between them. The germline gives CDR1 MNHEY, CDR2 SVGAGI. CDR3 length: 11 residues. CDR3 residues: CASNQGSTAFF. Here the CDR3 DNA reads TGTGCCAGCAACCAGGGTAGTACGGCTTTCTTT.

This clone was counted a single time. The chain is built from TRBV7-9 and TRBJ2-5; 9 bases match TRBD2. Trimming cost V 5 bases and J 3 bases; bases outside gene matches: 7. The CDR3 sequence is 15 residues long. The V gene's germline CDR1 is SEHNR and CDR2 FQNEAQ (reference sequence). CDR3 residues: CASSTGAGGEETQYF. As DNA, the CDR3 is TGTGCCAGCAGCACCGGTGCGGGGGGGGAAGAGACCCAGTACTTC. The full variable domain, completed using reference TRBV7-9 and TRBJ2-5, is DTGVSQNPRHKITKRGQNVTFRCDPISEHNRLYWYRQTLGQGPEFLTYFQNEAQLEKSRLLSDRFSAERPKGSFSTLEIQRTEQGDSAMYLCASSTGAGGEETQYFGPGTRLLVL.

The table lists this clone with a count of one. This chain links TRBV6-1 with TRBJ1-5; D gene ambiguous. V lost 8 bases to trimming and J lost 3 bases, with 8 bases between them. Germline V gene lookup returns CDR1 MNHNS and CDR2 SASEGT. The CDR3 extends over 12 amino acids. The CDR3 DNA reads as TGTGCCAGCGAGCCCCTCAATCAGCCCCAGCATTTT. Translating gives CASEPLNQPQHF.